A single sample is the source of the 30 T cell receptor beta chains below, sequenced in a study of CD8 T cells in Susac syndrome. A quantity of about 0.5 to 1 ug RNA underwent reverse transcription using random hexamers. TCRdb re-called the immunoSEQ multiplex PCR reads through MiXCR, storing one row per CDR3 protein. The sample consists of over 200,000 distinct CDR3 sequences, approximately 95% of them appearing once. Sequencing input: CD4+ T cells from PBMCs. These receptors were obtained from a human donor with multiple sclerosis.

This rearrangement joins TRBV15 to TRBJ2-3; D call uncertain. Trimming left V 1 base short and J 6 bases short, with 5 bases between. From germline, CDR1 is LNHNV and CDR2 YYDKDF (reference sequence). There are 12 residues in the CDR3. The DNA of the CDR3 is TGTGCCACCAGCAGAGCCTTGGATACGCAGTATTTT. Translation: CATSRALDTQYF.

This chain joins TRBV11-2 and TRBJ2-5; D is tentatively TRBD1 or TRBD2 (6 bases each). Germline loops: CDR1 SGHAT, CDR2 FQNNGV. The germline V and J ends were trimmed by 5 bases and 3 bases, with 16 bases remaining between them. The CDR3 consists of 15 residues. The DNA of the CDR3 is TGTGCCAGCAGCCCCGGGGGCAATCAGAAAGAGACCCAGTACTTC. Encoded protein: CASSPGGNQKETQYF.

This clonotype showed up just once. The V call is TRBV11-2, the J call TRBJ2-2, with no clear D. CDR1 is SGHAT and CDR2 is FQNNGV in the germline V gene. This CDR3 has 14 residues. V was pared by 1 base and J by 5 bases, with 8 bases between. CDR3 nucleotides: TGTGCCAGCAGCTTAGCACCTCTTACCGGGGAGCTGTTTTTT. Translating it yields CASSLAPLTGELFF.

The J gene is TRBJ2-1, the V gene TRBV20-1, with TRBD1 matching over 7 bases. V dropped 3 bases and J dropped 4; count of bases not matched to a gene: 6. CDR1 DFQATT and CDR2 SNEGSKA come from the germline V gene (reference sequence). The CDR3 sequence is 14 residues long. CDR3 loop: CSASGLQGYNEQFF. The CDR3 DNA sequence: TGCAGTGCTAGCGGGTTACAGGGGTACAATGAGCAGTTCTTC.

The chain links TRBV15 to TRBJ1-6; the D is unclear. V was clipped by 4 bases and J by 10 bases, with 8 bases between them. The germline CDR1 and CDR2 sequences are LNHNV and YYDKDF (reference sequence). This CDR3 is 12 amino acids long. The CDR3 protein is CATSTPQSPLHF. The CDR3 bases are TGTGCCACCAGCACCCCACAGTCACCCCTCCACTTT.

CDR3 in amino acids: CSAEGGYGYTF. The CDR3 DNA is TGCAGCGCCGAAGGGGGGTATGGCTACACCTTC. The chain carries TRBV29-1 and TRBJ1-2, with D tentatively TRBD1 (6 bases). The germline V gene encodes CDR1 SQVTM and CDR2 ANQGSEA. There are 11 residues in the CDR3. Between the trimmed V and J ends, which lost 7 bases and 5 bases, there was a span of 11 bases.

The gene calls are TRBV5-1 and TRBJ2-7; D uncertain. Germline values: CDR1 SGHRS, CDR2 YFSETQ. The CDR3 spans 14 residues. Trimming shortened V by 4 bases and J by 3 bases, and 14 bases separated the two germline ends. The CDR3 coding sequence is TGCGCCAGCAGCATGACCCCGGGCGGCTACGAGCAGTACGTC. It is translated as CASSMTPGGYEQYV.

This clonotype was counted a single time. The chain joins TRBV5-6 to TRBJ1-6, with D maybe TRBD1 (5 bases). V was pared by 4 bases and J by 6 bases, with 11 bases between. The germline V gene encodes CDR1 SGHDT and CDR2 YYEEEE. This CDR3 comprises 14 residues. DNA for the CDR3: TGTGCCAGCAGCCCCGGACACAGTAATTCACCCCTCCACTTT. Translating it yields CASSPGHSNSPLHF.

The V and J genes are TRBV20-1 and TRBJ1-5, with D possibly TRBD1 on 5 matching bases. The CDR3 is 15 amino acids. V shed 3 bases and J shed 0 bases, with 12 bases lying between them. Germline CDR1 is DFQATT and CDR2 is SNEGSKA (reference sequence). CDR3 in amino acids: CSASRAGNSNQPQHF. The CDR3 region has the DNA TGCAGTGCTAGTCGGGCAGGGAATAGCAATCAGCCCCAGCATTTT.

In DNA form, the CDR3 reads TGTGCCAGCAGTTTCTCGGCGGGGAAAGACATTCAGTACTTC. Its translation: CASSFSAGKDIQYF. The chain combines TRBV12-3 or TRBV12-4 with TRBJ2-4; D may be TRBD2 (6 bases). Trimming shortened V by 3 bases and J by 8 bases, and 14 bases separated the two germline ends. The CDR3 sequence is 14 residues long.

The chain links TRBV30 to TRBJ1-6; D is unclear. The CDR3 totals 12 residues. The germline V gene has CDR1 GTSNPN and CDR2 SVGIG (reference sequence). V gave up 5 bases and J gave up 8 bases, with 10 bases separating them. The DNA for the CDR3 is TGTGCCTGGGACTCCTCCTATTCACCCCTCCACTTT. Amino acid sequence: CAWDSSYSPLHF.

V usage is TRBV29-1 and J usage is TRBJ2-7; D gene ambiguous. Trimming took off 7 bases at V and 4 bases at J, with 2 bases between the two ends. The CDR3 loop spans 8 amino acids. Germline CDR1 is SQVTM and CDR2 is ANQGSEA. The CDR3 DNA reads TGCAGCGAGTACGAGCAGTACTTC. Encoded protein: CSEYEQYF.

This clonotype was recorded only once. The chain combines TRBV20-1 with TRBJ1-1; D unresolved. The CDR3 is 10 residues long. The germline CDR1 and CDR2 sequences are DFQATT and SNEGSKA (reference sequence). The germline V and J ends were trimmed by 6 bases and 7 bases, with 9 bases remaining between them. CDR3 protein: CSALGYEAFF. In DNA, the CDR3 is TGCAGTGCGTTGGGATATGAAGCTTTCTTT.

The CDR3 bases are TGTGCCCCAAATCCTGAGGGAGATTCACCCCTCCACTTT. Encoded protein: CAPNPEGDSPLHF. The V call is TRBV6-4, the J call TRBJ1-6; D unresolved. The germline CDR1 and CDR2 sequences are MRHNA and SNTAGT. Trimming pared 11 bases from V and 8 bases from J, leaving 16 bases between. This CDR3 is built from 13 residues.

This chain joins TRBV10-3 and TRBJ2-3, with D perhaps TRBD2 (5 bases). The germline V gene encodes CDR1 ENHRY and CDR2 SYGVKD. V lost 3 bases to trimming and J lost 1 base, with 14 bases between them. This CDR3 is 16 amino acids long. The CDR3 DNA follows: TGTGCCATCAGTGACGGGAAGGGTGGTGGCACAGATACGCAGTATTTT. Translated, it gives CAISDGKGGGTDTQYF.

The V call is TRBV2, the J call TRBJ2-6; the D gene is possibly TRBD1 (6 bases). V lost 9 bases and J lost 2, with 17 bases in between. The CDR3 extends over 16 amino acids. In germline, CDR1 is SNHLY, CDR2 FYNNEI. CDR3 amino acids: CARGAAIVTGANVLTF. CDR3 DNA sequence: TGTGCCAGGGGGGCAGCTATAGTTACTGGGGCCAACGTCCTGACTTTC.

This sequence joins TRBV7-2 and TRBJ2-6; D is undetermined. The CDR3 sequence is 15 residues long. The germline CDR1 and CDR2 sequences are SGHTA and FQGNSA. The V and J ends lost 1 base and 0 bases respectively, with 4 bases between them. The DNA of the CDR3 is TGTGCCAGCAGCTTAGTGGGCTCTGGGGCCAACGTCCTGACTTTC. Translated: CASSLVGSGANVLTF.

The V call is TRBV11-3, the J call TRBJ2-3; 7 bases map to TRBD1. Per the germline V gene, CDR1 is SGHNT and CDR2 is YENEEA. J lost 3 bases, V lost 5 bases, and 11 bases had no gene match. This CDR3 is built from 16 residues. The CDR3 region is CASSLGDRVKTDTQYF. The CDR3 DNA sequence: TGTGCCAGCAGCCTCGGCGACAGGGTGAAGACAGATACGCAGTATTTT. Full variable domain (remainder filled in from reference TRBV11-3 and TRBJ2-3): EAGVVQSPRYKIIEKKQPVAFWCNPISGHNTLYWYLQNLGQGPELLIRYENEEAVDDSQLPKDRFSAERLKGVDSTLKIQPAELGDSAVYLCASSLGDRVKTDTQYFGPGTRLTVL.

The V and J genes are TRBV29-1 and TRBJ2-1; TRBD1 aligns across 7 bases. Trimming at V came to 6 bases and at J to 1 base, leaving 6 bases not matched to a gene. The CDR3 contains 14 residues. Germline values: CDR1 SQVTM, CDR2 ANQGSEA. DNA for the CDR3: TGCAGCGTCCGAGGGACAGCGTCCTACAATGAGCAGTTCTTC. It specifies CSVRGTASYNEQFF.

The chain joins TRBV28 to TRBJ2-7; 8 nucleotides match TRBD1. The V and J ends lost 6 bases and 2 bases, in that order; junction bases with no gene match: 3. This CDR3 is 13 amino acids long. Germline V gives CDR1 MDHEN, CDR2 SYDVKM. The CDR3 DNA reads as TGTGCCAGCAGGACAGGGGCTACCTACGAGCAGTACTTC. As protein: CASRTGATYEQYF.

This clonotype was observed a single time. CDR3 sequence: CASSGGSFNSPLHF. The CDR3, as DNA: TGTGCCAGCAGTGGGGGGAGCTTTAATTCACCCCTCCACTTT. The rearrangement links TRBV3-1 to TRBJ1-6, with D perhaps matching TRBD1 (5 bases). Germline assignment: CDR1 LGHDT and CDR2 YNNKEL (reference sequence). With 6 bases removed from V and 6 bases from J, the gap between germline ends came to 12 bases. The CDR3 totals 14 residues.

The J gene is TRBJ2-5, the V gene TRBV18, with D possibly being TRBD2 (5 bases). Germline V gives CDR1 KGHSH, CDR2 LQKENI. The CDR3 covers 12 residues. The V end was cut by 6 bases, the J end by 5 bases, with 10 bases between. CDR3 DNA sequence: TGTGCCAGCTCCGACTCGGGGGAGACCCAGTACTTC. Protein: CASSDSGETQYF.

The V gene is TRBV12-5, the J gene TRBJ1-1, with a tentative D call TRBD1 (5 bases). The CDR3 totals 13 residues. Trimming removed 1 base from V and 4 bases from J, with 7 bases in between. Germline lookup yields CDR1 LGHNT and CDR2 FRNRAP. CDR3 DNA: TGTGCTAGTGGTTTGGGACAGTTCACTGAAGCTTTCTTT. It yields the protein CASGLGQFTEAFF.

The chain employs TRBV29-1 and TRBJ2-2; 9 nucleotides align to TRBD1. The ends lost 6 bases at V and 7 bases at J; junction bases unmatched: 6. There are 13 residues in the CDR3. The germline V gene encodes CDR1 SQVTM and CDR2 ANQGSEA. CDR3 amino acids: CSVRRQGDGELFF. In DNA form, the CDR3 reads TGCAGCGTACGCCGACAGGGGGACGGGGAGCTGTTTTTT.

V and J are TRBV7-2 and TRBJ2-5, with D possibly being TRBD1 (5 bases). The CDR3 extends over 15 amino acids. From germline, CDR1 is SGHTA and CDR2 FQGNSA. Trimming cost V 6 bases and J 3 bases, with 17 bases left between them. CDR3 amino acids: CASSQSPWGEETQYF. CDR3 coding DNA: TGTGCCAGCAGTCAGTCCCCGTGGGGCGAAGAGACCCAGTACTTC.

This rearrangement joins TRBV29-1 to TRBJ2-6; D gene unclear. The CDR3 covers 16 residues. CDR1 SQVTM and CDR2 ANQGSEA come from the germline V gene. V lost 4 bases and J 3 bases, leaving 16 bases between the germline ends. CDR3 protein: CSVAVLRPIGANVLTF. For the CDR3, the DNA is TGCAGCGTTGCCGTGCTTAGACCTATTGGGGCCAACGTCCTGACTTTC.

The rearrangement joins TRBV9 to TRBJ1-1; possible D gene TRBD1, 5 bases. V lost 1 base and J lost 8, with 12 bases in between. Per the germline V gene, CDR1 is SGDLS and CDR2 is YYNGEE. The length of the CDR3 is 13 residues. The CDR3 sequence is CASSVQTGAEAFF. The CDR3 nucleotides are TGTGCCAGCAGCGTACAAACAGGCGCCGAAGCTTTCTTT.

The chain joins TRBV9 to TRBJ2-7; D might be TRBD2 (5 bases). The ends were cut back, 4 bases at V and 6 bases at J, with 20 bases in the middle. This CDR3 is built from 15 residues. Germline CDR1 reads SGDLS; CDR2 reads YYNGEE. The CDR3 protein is CASSPPGSLNLEQYF. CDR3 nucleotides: TGTGCCAGCAGCCCACCGGGATCCCTAAATCTCGAGCAGTACTTC. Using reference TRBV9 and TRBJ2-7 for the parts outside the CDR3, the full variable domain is DSGVTQTPKHLITATGQRVTLRCSPRSGDLSVYWYQQSLDQGLQFLIQYYNGEERAKGNILERFSAQQFPDLHSELNLSSLELGDSALYFCASSPPGSLNLEQYFGPGTRLTVT.

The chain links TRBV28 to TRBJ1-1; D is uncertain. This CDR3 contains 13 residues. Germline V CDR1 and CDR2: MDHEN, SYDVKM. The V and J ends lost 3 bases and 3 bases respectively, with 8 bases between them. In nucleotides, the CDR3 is TGTGCCAGCAGTTTGGGCAGGTACACTGAAGCTTTCTTT. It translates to CASSLGRYTEAFF.

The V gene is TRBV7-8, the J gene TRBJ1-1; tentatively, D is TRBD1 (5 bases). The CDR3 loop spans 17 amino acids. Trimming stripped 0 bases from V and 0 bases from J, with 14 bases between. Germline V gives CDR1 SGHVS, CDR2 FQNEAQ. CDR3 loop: CASSLALRGDMNTEAFF. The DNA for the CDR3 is TGTGCCAGCAGCTTAGCGTTAAGGGGCGACATGAACACTGAAGCTTTCTTT.